This entry concerns a single T cell receptor (beta chain). Membership in each cohort depended on participant-reported clinical history. Donors of Cohort 3 who recovered were those that had two negative PCRs, clearance, or symptom resolution. The data belong to a study of blood T cell repertoires in COVID-19. The wider study: Samples taken during acute and convalescent COVID-19 were collected in the United States, Italy and Spain. T cells, B-cell-depleted T cells, or PBMCs supplied cDNA or gDNA.

The data were produced by immunoSEQ multiplex PCR, yet TCRdb's version contains in-frame clones alone and is incomplete. This sample has a few hundred thousand clones; about 80% occur once, and the top ten carry around 3.6%. Germline V gives CDR1 MRHNA, CDR2 SNTAGT. The V gene lost 10 bases and the J gene lost 3 bases, with 15 bases spanning the gap. This CDR3 has 13 residues. The chain combines TRBV6-4 with TRBJ1-2; weak D call: TRBD1 (5 bases). The source is a man aged 50 to 59 who had recovered from COVID-19. Source material: PBMCs or T cells enriched from blood (not recorded which). The chain's CDR3 is CATSVGPHYGYTF. Written as DNA, the CDR3 is TGTGCCACCTCGGTGGGGCCTCACTATGGCTACACCTTC.